The rows below give T cell receptor beta chains drawn from one sample of a study of blood T cell repertoires in COVID-19. The data were produced by immunoSEQ multiplex PCR, yet TCRdb's version contains in-frame clones alone and is incomplete. Among over 200,000 clones listed, roughly nine tenths were seen once. Sequences were obtained from PBMCs or T cells enriched from blood (not recorded which). These receptor sequences come from a man aged 25 to 45 who had recovered from COVID-19. Both conserved end residues are part of each CDR3. D genes are given only for firm matches. Size tells how often a clone was seen (once, few, many) or the class of an expanded clone, and some rows leave it out.

size,V,J,D,CDR3,DNA
-,TRBV9,TRBJ1-1,TRBD1,CASSPGTATEAFF,TGTGCCAGCAGCCCCGGGACAGCCACTGAAGCTTTCTTT
few,TRBV30,TRBJ1-6,TRBD1,CAWGRGQGSHF,TGTGCCTGGGGAAGAGGACAGGGTAGCCACTTT
-,TRBV4-1,TRBJ2-1,-,CASSPLAESSYNEQFF,TGCGCCAGCAGCCCCCTCGCGGAGAGCTCCTACAATGAGCAGTTCTTC
-,TRBV27,TRBJ1-1,-,CASSFITGSGMNTEAFF,TGTGCCAGCAGTTTTATCACAGGGTCAGGGATGAACACTGAAGCTTTCTTT
-,TRBV24-1,TRBJ2-7,-,CATNTETIEQYF,TGTGCCACCAATACGGAGACGATCGAGCAGTACTTC
-,TRBV7-2,TRBJ2-3,-,CASSPYSDTQYF,TGTGCCAGCAGCCCTTATTCAGATACGCAGTATTTT
-,TRBV7-8,TRBJ2-6,TRBD2,CASSLGAGGPGGANVLTF,TGTGCCAGCAGCTTGGGAGCGGGGGGGCCAGGTGGGGCCAACGTCCTGACTTTC
-,TRBV12-3/TRBV12-4,TRBJ1-1,-,CASFGGWHTEAFF,TGTGCCAGTTTTGGAGGTTGGCACACTGAAGCTTTCTTT
-,TRBV28,TRBJ2-5,-,CATLTQGQETQYF,TGTGCCACCTTAACTCAGGGCCAAGAGACCCAGTACTTC
-,TRBV6-1,TRBJ2-3,-,CASSELKRGTDTQYF,TGTGCCAGCAGTGAATTGAAGCGGGGCACAGATACGCAGTATTTT
-,TRBV5-6,TRBJ1-4,TRBD1,CASRAGTANEKLFF,TGTGCCAGCAGAGCCGGGACAGCTAATGAAAAACTGTTTTTT
-,TRBV19,TRBJ2-5,-,CASSIGSETQYF,TGTGCCAGTAGTATTGGGAGTGAGACCCAGTACTTC
-,TRBV13,TRBJ2-1,TRBD1,CASSHGQGGTNEQFF,TGTGCCAGCAGCCATGGACAGGGGGGGACCAATGAGCAGTTCTTC
-,TRBV2,TRBJ1-3,-,CASSLQGPLSGNTIYF,TGTGCCAGCAGTTTACAGGGACCCCTCTCTGGAAACACCATATATTTT
-,TRBV28,TRBJ2-7,TRBD2,CASTTPGRAKFYEQYF,TGTGCCAGCACCACCCCCGGGAGGGCTAAATTCTACGAGCAGTACTTC
-,TRBV4-1,TRBJ2-5,TRBD1,CASSQRTRDSQETQYF,TGCGCCAGCAGCCAACGTACAAGGGACAGTCAAGAGACCCAGTACTTC
-,TRBV5-6,TRBJ1-2,TRBD1,CASSLGQAFYGYTF,TGTGCCAGCAGCCTGGGACAGGCTTTCTATGGCTACACCTTC
-,TRBV19,TRBJ2-5,TRBD1,CASSMVGQQGAGKETQYF,TGTGCCAGTAGTATGGTTGGGCAACAGGGGGCGGGCAAAGAGACCCAGTACTTC
-,TRBV25-1,TRBJ1-1,-,CASRREGNTEAFF,TGTGCCAGCAGGAGGGAAGGCAACACTGAAGCTTTCTTT
-,TRBV2,TRBJ2-1,TRBD2,CASRGYSGGWNEQFF,TGTGCCAGCAGAGGATATAGCGGGGGATGGAATGAGCAGTTCTTC
once,TRBV6-6,TRBJ2-6,-,CASSRGLDSGANVLTF,TGTGCCAGCAGTCGCGGACTGGACTCTGGGGCCAACGTCCTGACTTTC
-,TRBV7-2,TRBJ1-5,-,CASSSQGTSNQPQHF,TGTGCCAGCAGCTCGCAGGGGACTAGCAATCAGCCCCAGCATTTT
-,TRBV4-3,TRBJ2-7,TRBD1,CASSQVLDRVLRFSYEQYF,TGCGCCAGCAGCCAAGTATTGGACAGGGTGTTACGTTTCTCCTACGAGCAGTACTTC
-,TRBV24-1,TRBJ1-2,TRBD1,CATSVNLRGPNYGYTF,TGTGCCACCAGTGTCAACCTCAGGGGGCCTAACTATGGCTACACCTTC
-,TRBV2,TRBJ1-5,-,CASSEYSNQPQHF,TGTGCCAGCAGTGAATATAGCAATCAGCCCCAGCATTTT
-,TRBV7-2,TRBJ1-2,-,CASSLSLATGRNGYTF,TGTGCCAGCAGCTTATCCCTGGCAACCGGCAGGAATGGCTACACCTTC
-,TRBV6-2/TRBV6-3,TRBJ2-7,TRBD2,CASSGTSGSSYEQYF,TGTGCCAGCAGTGGGACTAGCGGATCCTCCTACGAGCAGTACTTC
-,TRBV9,TRBJ1-1,TRBD1,CASSTRTGVNTEAFF,TGTGCCAGCAGCACCCGGACAGGGGTGAACACTGAAGCTTTCTTT
-,TRBV4-2,TRBJ2-7,-,CASSQDWGNEQYF,TGTGCCAGCAGCCAAGATTGGGGCAACGAGCAGTACTTC
-,TRBV27,TRBJ1-2,-,CASSLLRHPNGYTF,TGTGCCAGCAGTTTATTAAGACACCCTAATGGCTACACCTTC